This TCR beta chain was sequenced for a study of EBV T-cell therapy then PD-1 blockade in nasopharyngeal carcinoma. As for time point: 266 days after commencement of treatment, after nivolumab therapy. Treatment defined: AdE1-LMPpoly-expanded autologous EBV-specific T-cell therapy followed by anti-PD-1 nivolumab. The germline gives CDR1 MNHEY, CDR2 SMNVEV (reference sequence). The CDR3 spans 14 residues. Using immunoSEQ multiplex PCR, the repertoire was profiled, and TCRdb retains in-frame clones only, with some absent. This sample has 20,000 or so clones, with 84% found just once. As for this clone: Its antigen is as yet unknown.

This receptor was obtained from a man aged 35-49 years with nasopharyngeal carcinoma. The J gene is TRBJ2-1, the V gene TRBV27; no definite D call. This specimen was CD8+ T cells from blood, taken around day 260 from a patient whose treatment included autologous EBV-specific T cells and nivolumab. The CDR3: CATTSGLSYNEQFF. The CDR3, as DNA: TGTGCTACCACGTCCGGGCTTTCCTACAATGAGCAGTTCTTC.